The entry that follows covers one TCR beta chain sequence. Enrollment shut out patients with autoimmune disease history or systemic immunosuppression. The data stem from a study of OX40 agonist ivuxolimab in advanced cancers. For the study at large: Three individuals attained partial responses, comprising one hepatocellular carcinoma case and two cutaneous melanoma cases.

CDR1 is SGHNT and CDR2 is YENEEA in the germline V gene. The V and J ends lost 7 bases and 5 bases, in that order; junction bases with no gene match: 13. The CDR3 loop spans 16 amino acids. TCRdb keeps only in-frame clones here, not all; method: immunoSEQ multiplex PCR. This table holds around 90,000 clones, about 90% found once. The source was CD4+ or CD8+ T cells sorted from blood, collected in a trial of the OX40 agonist ivuxolimab. This chain joins TRBV11-3 and TRBJ2-1; 8 bases align to TRBD1. This TCR was sampled from an adult with an advanced solid tumor such as melanoma, head and neck, liver or kidney cancer. The CDR3 is CASTKGSGTGHNEQFF. As DNA, the CDR3 is TGTGCCAGCACCAAGGGGTCCGGGACAGGCCACAATGAGCAGTTCTTC.